One and the same sample provided the 22 T cell receptor beta chains below, sequenced in a study of blood T cell repertoires in COVID-19. Profiling relied on immunoSEQ multiplex PCR, and the TCRdb table lists in-frame clones only, not all of them. Of roughly 260,000 clones listed, 75% to 90% are singletons. Specimen: PBMCs or T cells enriched from blood (not recorded which). The origin of the receptors is a woman between 45 and 60 years old who had recovered from COVID-19.

V gene TRBV19 combines with J gene TRBJ2-1, with 10 bases that match TRBD2. V dropped 5 bases and J dropped 8; count of bases not matched to a gene: 9. Germline V CDR1 and CDR2: LNHDA, SQIVND (reference sequence). This CDR3 is 15 amino acids long. The CDR3 sequence is CASSRSSGSLDEQFF. CDR3 bases: TGTGCCAGTAGTCGATCTAGCGGGAGTCTTGATGAGCAGTTCTTC.

This chain joins TRBV5-6 and TRBJ2-3, with TRBD2 identical over 11 bases. With 5 bases clipped from V and 3 bases from J, the junction kept 8 bases outside the gene matches. This CDR3 is 16 amino acids long. Germline CDR1 is SGHDT and CDR2 is YYEEEE. The CDR3 sequence: CASRFTSGSRTDTQYF. The CDR3 coding sequence is TGTGCCAGCAGATTTACTAGCGGGAGTAGGACAGATACGCAGTATTTT.

J is TRBJ2-7 and V is TRBV4-1, with TRBD2 as a possible D gene (5 bases). CDR1 is MGHRA, CDR2 YSYEKL, per germline. The CDR3 consists of 15 residues. With 0 bases removed from V and 7 bases from J, the gap between germline ends came to 16 bases. CDR3 loop: CASSQDFYLTREQYF. The CDR3 bases are TGCGCCAGCAGCCAAGATTTCTACTTAACTAGGGAGCAGTACTTC.

About this clone itself: A read error may account for a junction end that differs from germline. The CDR3 reads CASSLTGKETEAFF. The CDR3 bases are TGTGCTAGCAGCTTAACAGGGAAGGAGACTGAAGCTTTCTTT. The rearrangement links TRBV7-7 to TRBJ1-1; possible D gene TRBD1, 6 bases. CDR1 is SSHAT and CDR2 is FNYEAQ in the germline V gene (reference sequence). The CDR3 covers 14 residues.

The CDR3 region has the DNA TGCAGCGTTGCAGGTAGCGGGAAAGAGACCCAGTACTTC. Translated, it gives CSVAGSGKETQYF. The V and J genes are TRBV29-1 and TRBJ2-5; TRBD2 aligns across 8 bases. Germline V lookup: CDR1 SQVTM, CDR2 ANQGSEA. Unmatched junction bases numbered 4, after V lost 4 bases and J lost 3 bases. This CDR3 contains 13 residues.

J is TRBJ2-1 and V is TRBV7-8; 10 bases are shared with TRBD2. Germline lookup yields CDR1 SGHVS and CDR2 FQNEAQ. CDR3 size: 15 residues. After removal of 4 bases from V and 8 bases from J, the junction contained 8 bases not matched to a gene. CDR3 loop: CASSSSGSGRDEQFF. In nucleotides, the CDR3 is TGTGCCAGCAGCTCTAGCGGGAGTGGCAGGGATGAGCAGTTCTTC.

The chain carries TRBV10-3 and TRBJ1-5; D might be TRBD1 (5 bases). V was clipped by 2 bases and J by 6 bases, with 8 bases between them. In germline, CDR1 is ENHRY, CDR2 SYGVKD. The CDR3 runs 13 residues. CDR3 loop: CAISEGGGQPQHF. CDR3 nucleotides: TGTGCCATCAGTGAGGGGGGAGGTCAGCCCCAGCATTTT.

The chain has TRBV5-1 and TRBJ2-3; 11 bases agree with TRBD2. Germline-derived CDR1 and CDR2 are SGHRS and YFSETQ. This CDR3 is 18 amino acids long. V lost 0 bases, J lost 4 bases, and 10 bases stayed unmatched. This chain's CDR3 is CASSLAQTSGSSPDTQYF. CDR3 in DNA: TGCGCCAGCAGCTTGGCGCAAACTAGCGGGAGTTCACCAGATACGCAGTATTTT.

The chain has TRBV6-4 and TRBJ2-1; TRBD2 matches at 14 bases. The CDR3 covers 17 residues. Germline values: CDR1 MRHNA, CDR2 SNTAGT. The J segment lost 14 bases and the V segment lost 0 bases, leaving 12 bases of the junction unmatched. The chain's CDR3 is CASSDSRRLAGGYGEFF. The CDR3 DNA sequence: TGTGCCAGCAGTGACTCGCGAAGACTAGCGGGAGGGTATGGTGAGTTCTTC.

V and J are TRBV4-1 and TRBJ1-4, with a tentative D call TRBD1 (5 bases). Trimming stripped 4 bases from V and 7 bases from J, with 16 bases between. Per germline, CDR1 MGHRA and CDR2 YSYEKL. This CDR3 has 15 amino acids. The CDR3 loop is CASSPSGSGGEKLFF. The CDR3 nucleotides are TGCGCCAGCAGCCCTTCGGGCTCGGGGGGTGAAAAACTGTTTTTT.

The rearrangement joins TRBV11-2 to TRBJ2-7; D might be TRBD2 (5 bases). The germline V and J ends were trimmed by 5 bases and 1 base, with 15 bases remaining between them. Germline V gene data show CDR1 as SGHAT and CDR2 as FQNNGV. The length of the CDR3 is 15 residues. DNA for the CDR3: TGTGCCAGCAGCCCCATTGCAAGCGGTTCCTACGAGCAGTACTTC. Its protein is CASSPIASGSYEQYF.

This sequence joins TRBV3-1 (or the pseudogene TRBV3-2) and TRBJ2-1; no firm D call. The CDR3 runs to 12 residues. Germline V gene data show CDR1 as LGHDT and CDR2 as YNNKEL (reference sequence). V was trimmed by 0 bases and J by 10 bases, leaving 7 bases between them. Written as DNA, the CDR3 is TGTGCCAGCAGCCAAGATATGGAGGAGCAGTTCTTC. Its translation: CASSQDMEEQFF.

This rearrangement joins TRBV11-2 to TRBJ2-1, with 12 nucleotides matching TRBD2. V dropped 3 bases and J dropped 5; count of bases not matched to a gene: 5. Looked up from germline, CDR1 is SGHAT and CDR2 is FQNNGV. The CDR3 contains 16 residues. CDR3 nucleotide sequence: TGTGCCAGCAGCTTCCGGACTAGCGGGACTAACAATGAGCAGTTCTTC. Its protein is CASSFRTSGTNNEQFF.

The CDR3 sequence is CASSLVWRGQYYGYTF. The CDR3 DNA reads TGTGCCAGCAGCTTAGTTTGGCGGGGACAGTACTATGGCTACACCTTC. The genes are TRBV7-9 and TRBJ1-2, with 7 nucleotides matching TRBD1. Losses at the gene ends were 1 base for V and 3 bases for J; bases not matched to a gene: 8. The CDR3 extends over 16 amino acids. The germline CDR1 and CDR2 sequences are SEHNR and FQNEAQ (reference sequence).

J is TRBJ2-1 and V is TRBV18; a weak D match, TRBD2 (6 bases). Trimming shortened V by 2 bases and J by 6 bases, and 17 bases separated the two germline ends. This CDR3 contains 16 residues. Germline CDR1 reads KGHSH; CDR2 reads LQKENI. The CDR3 sequence: CASSPGMGGISNEQFF. Here the CDR3 DNA reads TGTGCCAGCTCACCAGGGATGGGGGGTATTAGCAATGAGCAGTTCTTC.

This chain connects TRBV4-1 to TRBJ1-2, with D perhaps matching TRBD1 (5 bases). CDR1 is MGHRA and CDR2 is YSYEKL in the germline V gene. Trimming took 0 bases from V and 3 from J, leaving 11 bases between them. CDR3 length: 15 amino acids. CDR3 nucleotide sequence: TGCGCCAGCAGCCAAGATCGGACAACCTACTATGGCTACACCTTC. It specifies CASSQDRTTYYGYTF.

The V call is TRBV28, the J call TRBJ2-1, with TRBD2 matching 13 bases. Germline loops: CDR1 MDHEN, CDR2 SYDVKM. The J segment lost 11 bases and the V segment lost 5 bases, leaving 9 bases of the junction unmatched. This CDR3 has 15 residues. The chain's CDR3 is CASSEDRLAGGKQFF. The CDR3 DNA follows: TGTGCCAGCAGTGAAGATCGACTAGCGGGAGGAAAGCAGTTCTTC.

The chain couples TRBV9 to TRBJ2-1; D call uncertain. The germline gives CDR1 SGDLS, CDR2 YYNGEE. Between the trimmed V and J ends, which lost 3 bases and 0 bases, there was a span of 10 bases. The CDR3 loop spans 15 amino acids. The CDR3 spells CASSADSFSYNEQFF. The DNA of the CDR3 is TGTGCCAGCAGCGCCGACTCCTTCTCCTACAATGAGCAGTTCTTC.

This chain connects TRBV6-5 to TRBJ2-7; 7 nucleotides line up with TRBD1. The V segment lost 6 bases and the J segment 2 bases; nucleotides outside the gene matches: 10. Germline V gene lookup returns CDR1 MNHEY and CDR2 SVGAGI. The CDR3 length is 15 residues. The CDR3 sequence is CASRAAGTVAYEQYF. CDR3 sequence (DNA): TGTGCCAGCAGGGCCGCCGGGACAGTGGCCTACGAGCAGTACTTC.

The genes are TRBV28 and TRBJ2-7, with 16 bases matching TRBD2. CDR3 size: 17 residues. Germline assignment: CDR1 MDHEN and CDR2 SYDVKM. With 6 bases clipped from V and 2 bases from J, the junction kept 7 bases outside the gene matches. DNA for the CDR3: TGTGCCAGCAGCCCGGGACTAGCGGGAGGGATGACCTACGAGCAGTACTTC. Translation: CASSPGLAGGMTYEQYF.

The chain recombines TRBV19 with TRBJ2-7; 9 bases are a match to TRBD2. V gave up 3 bases and J gave up 2 bases; unmatched junction bases: 2. The CDR3 is made up of 14 amino acids. CDR1 is LNHDA and CDR2 is SQIVND in the germline V gene (reference sequence). The CDR3 sequence is CASSIIAGAYEQYF. CDR3 in DNA: TGTGCCAGTAGTATCATAGCGGGGGCCTACGAGCAGTACTTC.

The CDR3: CASSLGGVSYNEQFF. CDR3 nucleotides: TGTGCCAGCAGCTTAGGAGGGGTCTCCTACAATGAGCAGTTCTTC. The chain recombines TRBV13 with TRBJ2-1; D might be TRBD1 (5 bases). The V and J ends lost 0 bases and 0 bases respectively, with 6 bases between them. CDR1 PRHDT and CDR2 FYEKMQ come from the germline V gene (reference sequence). CDR3 size: 15 residues.